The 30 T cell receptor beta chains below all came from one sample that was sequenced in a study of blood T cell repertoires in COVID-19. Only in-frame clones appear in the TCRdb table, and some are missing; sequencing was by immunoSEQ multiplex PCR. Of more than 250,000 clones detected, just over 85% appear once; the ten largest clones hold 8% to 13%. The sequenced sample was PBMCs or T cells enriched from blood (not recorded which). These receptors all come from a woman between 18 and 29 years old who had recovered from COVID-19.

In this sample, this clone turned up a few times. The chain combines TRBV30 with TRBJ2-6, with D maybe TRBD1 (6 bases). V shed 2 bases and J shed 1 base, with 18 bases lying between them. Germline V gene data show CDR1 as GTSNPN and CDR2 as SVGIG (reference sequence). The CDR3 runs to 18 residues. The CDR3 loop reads CAWSSQTGSASGANVLTF. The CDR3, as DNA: TGTGCCTGGAGTTCACAGACAGGATCCGCGTCTGGGGCCAACGTCCTGACTTTC.

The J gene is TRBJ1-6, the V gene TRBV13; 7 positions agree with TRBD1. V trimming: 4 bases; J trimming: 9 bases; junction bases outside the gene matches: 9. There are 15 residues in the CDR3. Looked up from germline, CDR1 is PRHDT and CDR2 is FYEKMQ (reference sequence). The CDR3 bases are TGTGCCAGCAGCTCTACAGACAGGGTGGGTTCACCCCTCCACTTT. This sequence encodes CASSSTDRVGSPLHF.

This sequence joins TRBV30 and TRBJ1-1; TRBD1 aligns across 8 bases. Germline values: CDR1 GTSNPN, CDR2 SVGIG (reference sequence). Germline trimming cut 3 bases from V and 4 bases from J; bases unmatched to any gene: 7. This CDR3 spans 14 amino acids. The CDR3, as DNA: TGTGCCTGGAGGGAACCTGACAGGGGCACTGAAGCTTTCTTT. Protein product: CAWREPDRGTEAFF.

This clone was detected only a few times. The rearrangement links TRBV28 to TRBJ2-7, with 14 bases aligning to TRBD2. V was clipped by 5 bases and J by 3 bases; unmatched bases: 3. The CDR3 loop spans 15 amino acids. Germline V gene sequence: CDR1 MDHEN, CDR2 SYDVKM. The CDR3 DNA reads TGTGCCAGCAGTCGTGGACTAGCGGGAGGCTACGAGCAGTACTTC. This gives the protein CASSRGLAGGYEQYF.

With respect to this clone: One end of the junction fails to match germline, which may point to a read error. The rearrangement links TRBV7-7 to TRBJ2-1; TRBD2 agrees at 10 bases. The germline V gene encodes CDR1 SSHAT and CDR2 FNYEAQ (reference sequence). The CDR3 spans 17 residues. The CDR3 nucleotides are TGTGCTAGCAGCTTAGCTCCGAGCGGGGGGGCCGACAATGAGCAGTTCTTC. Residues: CASSLAPSGGADNEQFF.

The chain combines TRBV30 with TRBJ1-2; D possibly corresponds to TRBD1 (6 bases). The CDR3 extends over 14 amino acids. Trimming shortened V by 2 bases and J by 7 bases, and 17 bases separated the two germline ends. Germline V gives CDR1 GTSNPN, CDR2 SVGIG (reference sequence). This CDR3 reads CAWSYGRGTVGYTF. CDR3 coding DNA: TGTGCCTGGAGTTATGGAAGGGGGACGGTTGGCTACACCTTC.

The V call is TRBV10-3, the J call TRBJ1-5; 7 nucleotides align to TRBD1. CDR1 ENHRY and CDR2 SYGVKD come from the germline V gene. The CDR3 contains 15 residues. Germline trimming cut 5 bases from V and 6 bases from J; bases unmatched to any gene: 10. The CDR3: CAISRDRGSAQPQHF. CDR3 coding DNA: TGTGCCATCAGTCGGGACAGAGGGAGCGCTCAGCCCCAGCATTTT.

The CDR3 reads CASSLGAGANVLTF. The CDR3 nucleotides read TGCGCCAGCAGCTTAGGGGCTGGGGCCAACGTCCTGACTTTC. The V call is TRBV5-1, the J call TRBJ2-6, with D tentatively TRBD1 (5 bases). The germline CDR1 and CDR2 sequences are SGHRS and YFSETQ. The V end was cut by 2 bases, the J end by 2 bases, with 5 bases between. The CDR3 loop spans 14 amino acids.

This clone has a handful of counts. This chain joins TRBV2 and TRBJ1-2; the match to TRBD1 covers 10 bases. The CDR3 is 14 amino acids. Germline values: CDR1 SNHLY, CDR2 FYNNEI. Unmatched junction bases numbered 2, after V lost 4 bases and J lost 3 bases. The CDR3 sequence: CASSGQGADYGYTF. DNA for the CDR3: TGTGCCAGCAGTGGACAGGGGGCGGACTATGGCTACACCTTC.

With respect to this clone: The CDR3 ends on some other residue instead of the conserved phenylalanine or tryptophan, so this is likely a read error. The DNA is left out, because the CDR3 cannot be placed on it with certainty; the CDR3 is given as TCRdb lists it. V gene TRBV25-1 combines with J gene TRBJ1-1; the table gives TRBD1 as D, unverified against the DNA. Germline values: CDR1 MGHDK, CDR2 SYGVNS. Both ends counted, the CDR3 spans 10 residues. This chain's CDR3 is CASSENRGGS.

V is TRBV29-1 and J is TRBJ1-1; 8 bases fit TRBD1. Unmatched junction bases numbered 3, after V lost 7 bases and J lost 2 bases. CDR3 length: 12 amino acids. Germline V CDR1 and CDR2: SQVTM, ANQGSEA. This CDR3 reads CSADRGNTEAFF. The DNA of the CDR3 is TGCAGCGCTGACAGGGGAAACACTGAAGCTTTCTTT.

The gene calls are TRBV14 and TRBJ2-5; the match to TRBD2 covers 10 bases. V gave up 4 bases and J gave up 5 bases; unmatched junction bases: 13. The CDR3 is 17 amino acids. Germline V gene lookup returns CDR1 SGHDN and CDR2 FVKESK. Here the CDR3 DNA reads TGTGCCAGCAGCCTCCCACCTGGTCTAGCGGGGGAGGAGACCCAGTACTTC. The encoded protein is CASSLPPGLAGEETQYF.

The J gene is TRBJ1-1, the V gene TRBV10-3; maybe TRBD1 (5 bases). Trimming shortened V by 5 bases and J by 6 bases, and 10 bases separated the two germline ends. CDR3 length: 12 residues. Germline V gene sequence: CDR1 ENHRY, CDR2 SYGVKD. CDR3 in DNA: TGTGCCATCAGTCCCCAGGGATCTGAAGCTTTCTTT. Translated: CAISPQGSEAFF.

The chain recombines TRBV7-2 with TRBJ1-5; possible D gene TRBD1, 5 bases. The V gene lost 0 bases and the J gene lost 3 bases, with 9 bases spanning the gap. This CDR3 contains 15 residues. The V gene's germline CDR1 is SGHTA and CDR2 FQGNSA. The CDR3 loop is CASSLAPGYNQPQHF. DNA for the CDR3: TGTGCCAGCAGCTTAGCCCCAGGGTACAATCAGCCCCAGCATTTT. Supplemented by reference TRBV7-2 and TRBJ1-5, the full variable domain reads GAGVSQSPSNKVTEKGKDVELRCDPISGHTALYWYRQSLGQGLEFLIYFQGNSAPDKSGLPSDRFSAERTGGSVSTLTIQRTQQEDSAVYLCASSLAPGYNQPQHFGDGTRLSIL.

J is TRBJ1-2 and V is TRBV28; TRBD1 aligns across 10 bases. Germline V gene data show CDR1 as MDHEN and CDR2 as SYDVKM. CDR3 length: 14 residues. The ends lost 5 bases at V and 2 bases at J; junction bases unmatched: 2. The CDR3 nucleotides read TGTGCCAGCAGTCTGGGACAGGGGAACTATGGCTACACCTTC. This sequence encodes CASSLGQGNYGYTF.

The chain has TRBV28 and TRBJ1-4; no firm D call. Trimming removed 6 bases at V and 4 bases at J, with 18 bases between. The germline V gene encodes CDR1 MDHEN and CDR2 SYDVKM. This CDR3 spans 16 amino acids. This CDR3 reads CASSFLGRGFNEKLFF. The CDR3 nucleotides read TGTGCCAGCAGCTTTCTGGGCCGGGGTTTTAATGAAAAACTGTTTTTT.

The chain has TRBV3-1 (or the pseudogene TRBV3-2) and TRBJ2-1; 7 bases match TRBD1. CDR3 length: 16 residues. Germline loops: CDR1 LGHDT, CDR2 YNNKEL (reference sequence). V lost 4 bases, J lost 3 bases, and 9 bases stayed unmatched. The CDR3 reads CASSPLQGKIYNEQFF. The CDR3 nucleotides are TGTGCCAGCAGCCCTCTACAGGGGAAAATCTACAATGAGCAGTTCTTC.

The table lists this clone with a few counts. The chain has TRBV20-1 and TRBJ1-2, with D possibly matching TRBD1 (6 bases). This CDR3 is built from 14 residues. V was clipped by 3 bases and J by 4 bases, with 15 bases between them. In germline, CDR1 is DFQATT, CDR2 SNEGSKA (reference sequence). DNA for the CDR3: TGCAGTGCTAGTCCTGCAGGGGAGTCCTATGGCTACACCTTC. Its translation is CSASPAGESYGYTF.

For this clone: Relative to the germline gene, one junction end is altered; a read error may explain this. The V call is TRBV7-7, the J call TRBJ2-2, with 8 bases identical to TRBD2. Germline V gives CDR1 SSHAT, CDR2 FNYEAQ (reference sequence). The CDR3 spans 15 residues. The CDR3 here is CASSPIGGAAGELFF. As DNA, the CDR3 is TGTGCTAGCAGCCCCATCGGGGGGGCCGCCGGGGAGCTGTTTTTT.

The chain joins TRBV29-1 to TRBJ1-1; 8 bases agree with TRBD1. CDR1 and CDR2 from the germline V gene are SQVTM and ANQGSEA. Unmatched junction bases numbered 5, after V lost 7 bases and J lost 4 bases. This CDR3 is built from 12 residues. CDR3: CSGLQGGTEAFF. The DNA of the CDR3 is TGCAGCGGATTACAGGGGGGCACTGAAGCTTTCTTT.

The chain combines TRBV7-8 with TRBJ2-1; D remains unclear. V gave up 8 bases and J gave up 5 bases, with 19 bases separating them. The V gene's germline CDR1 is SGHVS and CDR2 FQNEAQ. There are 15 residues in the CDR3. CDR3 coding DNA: TGTGCCAGCCACGGCCTTCCTAGAAAGAACAATGAGCAGTTCTTC. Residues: CASHGLPRKNNEQFF.

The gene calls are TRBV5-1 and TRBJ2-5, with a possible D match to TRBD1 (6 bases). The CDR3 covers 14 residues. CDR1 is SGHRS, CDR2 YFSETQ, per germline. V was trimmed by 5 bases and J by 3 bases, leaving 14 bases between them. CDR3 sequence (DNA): TGCGCCAGCAGTCAGCGACAGGCCGAAGAGACCCAGTACTTC. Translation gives CASSQRQAEETQYF.

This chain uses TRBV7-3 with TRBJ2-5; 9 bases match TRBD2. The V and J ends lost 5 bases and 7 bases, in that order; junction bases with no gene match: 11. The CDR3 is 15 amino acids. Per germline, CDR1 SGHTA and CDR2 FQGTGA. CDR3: CASSATLAGAATQYF. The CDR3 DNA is TGTGCCAGCAGCGCAACCTTAGCGGGAGCCGCGACCCAGTACTTC.

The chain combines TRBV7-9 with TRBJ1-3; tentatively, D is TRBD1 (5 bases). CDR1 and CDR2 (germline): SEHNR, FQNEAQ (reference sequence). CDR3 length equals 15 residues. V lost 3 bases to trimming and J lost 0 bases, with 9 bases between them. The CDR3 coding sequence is TGTGCCAGCAGCTTTTTCGGGGGCTCTGGAAACACCATATATTTT. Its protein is CASSFFGGSGNTIYF.

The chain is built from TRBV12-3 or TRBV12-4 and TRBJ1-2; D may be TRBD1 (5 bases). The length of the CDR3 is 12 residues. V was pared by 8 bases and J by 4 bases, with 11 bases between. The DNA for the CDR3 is TGTGCCAGCGGACATCCTACCTATGGCTACACCTTC. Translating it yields CASGHPTYGYTF.

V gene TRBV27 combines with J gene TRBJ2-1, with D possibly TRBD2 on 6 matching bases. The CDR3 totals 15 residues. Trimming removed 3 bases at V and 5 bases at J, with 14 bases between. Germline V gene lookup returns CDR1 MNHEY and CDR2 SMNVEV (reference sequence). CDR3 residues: CASSFSGAINNEQFF. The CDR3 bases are TGTGCCAGCAGTTTTAGCGGAGCGATAAACAATGAGCAGTTCTTC.

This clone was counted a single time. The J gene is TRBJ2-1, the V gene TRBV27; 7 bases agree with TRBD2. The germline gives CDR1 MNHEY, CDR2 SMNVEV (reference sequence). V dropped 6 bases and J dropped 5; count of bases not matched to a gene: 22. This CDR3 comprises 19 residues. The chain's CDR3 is CASSLSRRLAKPPHNEQFF. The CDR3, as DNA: TGTGCCAGCAGCCTATCAAGGAGACTAGCTAAACCCCCCCACAATGAGCAGTTCTTC.

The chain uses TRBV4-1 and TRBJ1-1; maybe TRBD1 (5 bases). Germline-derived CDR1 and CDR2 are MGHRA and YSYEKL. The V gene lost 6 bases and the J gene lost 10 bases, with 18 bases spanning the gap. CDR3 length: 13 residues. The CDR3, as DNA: TGCGCCAGCAGTTTCGTAGGGGCGAGAGGAGCTTTCTTT. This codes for CASSFVGARGAFF.

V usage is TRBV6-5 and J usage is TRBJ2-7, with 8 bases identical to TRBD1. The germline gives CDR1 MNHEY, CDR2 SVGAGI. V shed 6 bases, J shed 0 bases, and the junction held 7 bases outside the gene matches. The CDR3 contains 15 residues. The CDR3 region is CASSRIQGGSYEQYF. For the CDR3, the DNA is TGTGCCAGCAGCCGGATACAGGGGGGCTCCTACGAGCAGTACTTC.

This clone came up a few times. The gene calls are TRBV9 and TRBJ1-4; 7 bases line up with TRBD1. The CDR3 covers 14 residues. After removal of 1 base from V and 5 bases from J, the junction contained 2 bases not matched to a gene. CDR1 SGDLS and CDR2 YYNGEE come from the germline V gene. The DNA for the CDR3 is TGTGCCAGCAGCGTAACAGGGGTGAATGAAAAACTGTTTTTT. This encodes CASSVTGVNEKLFF.